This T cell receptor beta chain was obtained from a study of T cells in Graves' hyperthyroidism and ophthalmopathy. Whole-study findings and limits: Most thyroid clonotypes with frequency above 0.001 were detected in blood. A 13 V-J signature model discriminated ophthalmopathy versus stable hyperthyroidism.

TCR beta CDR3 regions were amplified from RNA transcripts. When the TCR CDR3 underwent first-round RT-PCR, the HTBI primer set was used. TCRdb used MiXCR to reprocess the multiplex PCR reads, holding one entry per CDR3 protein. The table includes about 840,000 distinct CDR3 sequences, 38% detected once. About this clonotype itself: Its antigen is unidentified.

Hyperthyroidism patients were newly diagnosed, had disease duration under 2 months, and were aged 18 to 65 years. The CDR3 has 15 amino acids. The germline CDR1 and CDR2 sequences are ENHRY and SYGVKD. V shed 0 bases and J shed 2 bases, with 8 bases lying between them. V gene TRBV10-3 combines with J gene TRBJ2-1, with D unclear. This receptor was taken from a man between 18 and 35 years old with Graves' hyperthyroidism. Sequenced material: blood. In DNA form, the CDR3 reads TGTGCCATCAGTGAGTCGACTGGGACCTACAATGAGCAGTTCTTC. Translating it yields CAISESTGTYNEQFF.